This TCR beta chain comes out of a study of blood T cell repertoires in COVID-19. Study-wide context: COVID-19 samples from acute and convalescent phases originated in the United States, Italy and Spain. Sources were T cells, B-cell-depleted T cells, or PBMCs; the material itself was cDNA or gDNA.

In the authors' workflow: Estimates of nucleated cell counts were drawn from the amplification of reference gene primers. Sequencing was performed with immunoSEQ multiplex PCR; in TCRdb, only in-frame clones are kept and a portion is missing. Clonal size and the V and J genes are those of that table, whereas D and trimming came from the DNA. The sample shows roughly 170,000 clones, around 90% of them seen only once. Germline V gives CDR1 MGHRA, CDR2 YSYEKL. The V end was cut by 0 bases, the J end by 3 bases, with 8 bases between. The CDR3 runs 15 residues. The rearrangement uses TRBV4-1 and TRBJ2-2; TRBD1 might be the D (5 bases). The sequence was collected from a man aged 35-49 years with active or convalescent COVID-19. The sequenced material came from peripheral blood. CDR3 DNA sequence: TGCGCCAGCAGCCAAGAGCGACAGTACACCGGGGAGCTGTTTTTT. This sequence encodes CASSQERQYTGELFF.